These 20 T cell receptor beta chains originate from one sample sequenced in a study of OX40 agonist ivuxolimab in advanced cancers. TCRdb keeps only in-frame clones here, not all; method: immunoSEQ multiplex PCR. Of 25,000 to 40,000 clones in the sample, around nine tenths are singletons; the top ten hold 30% to 35%. Sample: CD4+ or CD8+ T cells sorted from blood, taken in a trial of the OX40 agonist ivuxolimab. These receptors all come from an adult with an advanced solid tumor such as melanoma, head and neck, liver or kidney cancer.

The genes are TRBV13 and TRBJ1-4; D is undetermined. There are 14 residues in the CDR3. V lost 3 bases and J 5 bases, leaving 10 bases between the germline ends. CDR1 PRHDT and CDR2 FYEKMQ come from the germline V gene (reference sequence). The CDR3 DNA reads TGTGCCAGCAGCTTGTCTGGGCGGAATGAAAAACTGTTTTTT. Translation: CASSLSGRNEKLFF.

The chain is built from TRBV29-1 and TRBJ2-7; 7 positions match TRBD1. The CDR3 is 13 residues long. V dropped 6 bases and J dropped 3; count of bases not matched to a gene: 8. Germline V lookup: CDR1 SQVTM, CDR2 ANQGSEA. Here the CDR3 reads CSVIDREGYEQYF. CDR3 DNA: TGCAGCGTAATAGACAGGGAAGGCTACGAGCAGTACTTC.

V and J are TRBV7-9 and TRBJ2-1; no reliable D call. Trimming removed 1 base at V and 1 base at J, with 14 bases between. Germline CDR1 and CDR2: SEHNR and FQNEAQ (reference sequence). This CDR3 is 17 amino acids long. DNA of the CDR3: TGTGCCAGCAGCTTAGGCACTCTAGGGCAGTCCTACAATGAGCAGTTCTTC. Its protein is CASSLGTLGQSYNEQFF.

The V call is TRBV7-2, the J call TRBJ1-3; D unclear. V was clipped by 6 bases and J by 3 bases, with 9 bases between them. Germline CDR1 and CDR2: SGHTA and FQGNSA. This CDR3 region has 13 residues. The CDR3 nucleotides are TGTGCCAGCAGGACGGTTATTGGAAACACCATATATTTT. Amino acid sequence: CASRTVIGNTIYF.

The J gene is TRBJ2-1, the V gene TRBV7-6; 12 bases are shared with TRBD2. The V segment lost 1 base and the J segment 5 bases; nucleotides outside the gene matches: 0. CDR3 size: 15 residues. The germline V gene has CDR1 SGHVS and CDR2 FNYEAQ. The CDR3 protein is CASSLGTSGNNEQFF. CDR3 coding DNA: TGTGCCAGCAGCTTAGGGACTAGCGGGAACAATGAGCAGTTCTTC.

The chain is built from TRBV15 and TRBJ1-5, with 8 bases fitting TRBD1. CDR1 and CDR2 from the germline V gene are LNHNV and YYDKDF (reference sequence). V lost 3 bases, J lost 4 bases, and 5 bases stayed unmatched. The CDR3 length is 15 residues. For the CDR3, the DNA is TGTGCCACCAGCAGGGAGGACAGGGCGAATCAGCCCCAGCATTTT. Translation gives CATSREDRANQPQHF.

The chain links TRBV5-4 to TRBJ1-2, with 7 positions matching TRBD1. Trimming took 4 bases from V and 4 from J; bases not matched to a gene: 13. Per the germline V gene, CDR1 is SGHNT and CDR2 is YYREEE (reference sequence). The CDR3 sequence is 16 residues long. CDR3 coding DNA: TGTGCCAGCAGCATGCCTCGACAGGGAGTTCGCTATGGCTACACCTTC. This translates into CASSMPRQGVRYGYTF.

The chain couples TRBV6-4 to TRBJ2-6; D remains unclear. Looked up from germline, CDR1 is MRHNA and CDR2 is SNTAGT. Trimming pared 3 bases from V and 0 bases from J, leaving 9 bases between. CDR3 length equals 16 residues. The CDR3 DNA sequence: TGTGCCAGCAGTGATGAGGCTAGCTCTGGGGCCAACGTCCTGACTTTC. Translation: CASSDEASSGANVLTF.

This clone was seen only once. V gene TRBV28 combines with J gene TRBJ2-7, with 12 bases that match TRBD2. The germline V gene has CDR1 MDHEN and CDR2 SYDVKM. The J segment lost 2 bases and the V segment lost 4 bases, leaving 6 bases of the junction unmatched. This CDR3 has 16 residues. DNA of the CDR3: TGTGCCAGCAGTTCATTTCTAGCGGGAGGGCCCTACGAGCAGTACTTC. This gives the protein CASSSFLAGGPYEQYF.

The rearrangement links TRBV29-1 to TRBJ2-7; 10 bases fit TRBD1. Trimming took 6 bases from V and 3 from J; bases not matched to a gene: 8. The germline V gene encodes CDR1 SQVTM and CDR2 ANQGSEA. This CDR3 is built from 14 residues. The CDR3 DNA is TGCAGCGTCGCCACCGGGACAGGGGACTACGAGCAGTACTTC. It yields the protein CSVATGTGDYEQYF.

V gene TRBV27 combines with J gene TRBJ1-4; possibly TRBD1 for D (6 bases). The CDR3 runs 14 residues. Germline CDR1 is MNHEY and CDR2 is SMNVEV (reference sequence). Trimming removed 7 bases from V and 4 bases from J, with 13 bases in between. CDR3 amino acids: CASTQQGRNEKLFF. CDR3 coding DNA: TGTGCCAGCACTCAACAGGGCCGTAATGAAAAACTGTTTTTT.

The rearrangement uses TRBV28 and TRBJ2-2; TRBD1 matches at 8 bases. This CDR3 region has 15 residues. Germline CDR1 and CDR2: MDHEN and SYDVKM. V trimming: 6 bases; J trimming: 3 bases; junction bases outside the gene matches: 6. CDR3 bases: TGTGCCAGCAGGGGCAGGGGGCACGACACCGGGGAGCTGTTTTTT. Amino acid sequence: CASRGRGHDTGELFF.

CDR3 nucleotides: TGTGCCAGCAGTCGGGACGAGCAGTACTTC. Its translation is CASSRDEQYF. This sequence joins TRBV11-2 and TRBJ2-7; D call uncertain. The CDR3 length is 10 residues. Trimming removed 6 bases at V and 5 bases at J, with 5 bases between. Germline assignment: CDR1 SGHAT and CDR2 FQNNGV.

The chain is built from TRBV5-1 and TRBJ1-2, with D perhaps TRBD1 (6 bases). Between the trimmed V and J ends, which lost 2 bases and 1 base, there was a span of 9 bases. CDR1 is SGHRS, CDR2 YFSETQ, per germline. The CDR3 runs to 14 residues. The CDR3 spells CASSLGQINYGYTF. The CDR3 coding sequence is TGCGCCAGCAGCTTAGGACAGATTAACTATGGCTACACCTTC.

The J gene is TRBJ2-6, the V gene TRBV14, with D possibly being TRBD2 (6 bases). This CDR3 comprises 14 residues. The V end lost 1 base, the J end lost 12 bases, and 13 bases lay between the germline ends. CDR1 is SGHDN, CDR2 FVKESK, per germline. The CDR3, as DNA: TGTGCCAGCAGCCAAGTTGGACTATTCGGCGTCCTGACTTTC. It codes for CASSQVGLFGVLTF. Filled out from reference TRBV14 and TRBJ2-6, the complete variable domain reads EAGVTQFPSHSVIEKGQTVTLRCDPISGHDNLYWYRRVMGKEIKFLLHFVKESKQDESGMPNNRFLAERTGGTYSTLKVQPAELEDSGVYFCASSQVGLFGVLTFGAGSRLTVL.

This clone was found a few times. Other DNA sequences from this sample encode an identical CDR3 as well. This rearrangement joins TRBV30 to TRBJ1-2, with unresolved D. Trimming left V 2 bases short and J 1 base short, with 11 bases between. The CDR3 extends over 14 amino acids. Germline V gene lookup returns CDR1 GTSNPN and CDR2 SVGIG (reference sequence). The CDR3 bases are TGTGCCTGGAGTTACCTCGAGGGTAACTATGGCTACACCTTC. This translates into CAWSYLEGNYGYTF. Complete variable domain (other parts from reference TRBV30 and TRBJ1-2): SQTIHQWPATLVQPVGSPLSLECTVEGTSNPNLYWYRQAAGRGLQLLFYSVGIGQISSEVPQNLSASRPQDRQFILSSKKLLLSDSGFYLCAWSYLEGNYGYTFGSGTRLTVV.

The CDR3 reads CASRAGHLGKLFF. CDR3 in DNA: TGTGCCAGCCGGGCGGGACATCTCGGAAAACTGTTTTTT. The genes are TRBV6-5 and TRBJ1-4, with a tentative D call TRBD1 (6 bases). From germline, CDR1 is MNHEY and CDR2 SVGAGI. Deletions cut 8 bases from V and 10 bases from J, with 17 bases between. CDR3 length: 13 amino acids.

CDR3 residues: CASTPGQVIYNEQFF. CDR3 in DNA: TGTGCCAGCACCCCTGGACAGGTGATCTACAATGAGCAGTTCTTC. The chain couples TRBV7-9 to TRBJ2-1; TRBD1 aligns across 7 bases. The CDR3 covers 15 residues. Germline loops: CDR1 SEHNR, CDR2 FQNEAQ (reference sequence). V lost 7 bases and J lost 3; bases outside the gene matches: 9.

This chain connects TRBV7-2 to TRBJ2-7; D is possibly TRBD1 or TRBD2 (5 bases each). CDR3 length: 14 residues. Between the trimmed V and J ends, which lost 6 bases and 0 bases, there was a span of 12 bases. Germline CDR1 reads SGHTA; CDR2 reads FQGNSA. Written as DNA, the CDR3 is TGTGCCAGCAGTAAAGAGGGGTTCTCCTACGAGCAGTACTTC. This encodes CASSKEGFSYEQYF.

This sequence joins TRBV7-3 and TRBJ2-1; TRBD1 is a possible D gene (5 bases). Germline assignment: CDR1 SGHTA and CDR2 FQGTGA. V lost 5 bases to trimming and J lost 3 bases, with 8 bases between them. The CDR3 spans 13 residues. The CDR3 DNA sequence: TGTGCCAGCAGCGTCCAGGGCTACAATGAGCAGTTCTTC. Residues: CASSVQGYNEQFF.